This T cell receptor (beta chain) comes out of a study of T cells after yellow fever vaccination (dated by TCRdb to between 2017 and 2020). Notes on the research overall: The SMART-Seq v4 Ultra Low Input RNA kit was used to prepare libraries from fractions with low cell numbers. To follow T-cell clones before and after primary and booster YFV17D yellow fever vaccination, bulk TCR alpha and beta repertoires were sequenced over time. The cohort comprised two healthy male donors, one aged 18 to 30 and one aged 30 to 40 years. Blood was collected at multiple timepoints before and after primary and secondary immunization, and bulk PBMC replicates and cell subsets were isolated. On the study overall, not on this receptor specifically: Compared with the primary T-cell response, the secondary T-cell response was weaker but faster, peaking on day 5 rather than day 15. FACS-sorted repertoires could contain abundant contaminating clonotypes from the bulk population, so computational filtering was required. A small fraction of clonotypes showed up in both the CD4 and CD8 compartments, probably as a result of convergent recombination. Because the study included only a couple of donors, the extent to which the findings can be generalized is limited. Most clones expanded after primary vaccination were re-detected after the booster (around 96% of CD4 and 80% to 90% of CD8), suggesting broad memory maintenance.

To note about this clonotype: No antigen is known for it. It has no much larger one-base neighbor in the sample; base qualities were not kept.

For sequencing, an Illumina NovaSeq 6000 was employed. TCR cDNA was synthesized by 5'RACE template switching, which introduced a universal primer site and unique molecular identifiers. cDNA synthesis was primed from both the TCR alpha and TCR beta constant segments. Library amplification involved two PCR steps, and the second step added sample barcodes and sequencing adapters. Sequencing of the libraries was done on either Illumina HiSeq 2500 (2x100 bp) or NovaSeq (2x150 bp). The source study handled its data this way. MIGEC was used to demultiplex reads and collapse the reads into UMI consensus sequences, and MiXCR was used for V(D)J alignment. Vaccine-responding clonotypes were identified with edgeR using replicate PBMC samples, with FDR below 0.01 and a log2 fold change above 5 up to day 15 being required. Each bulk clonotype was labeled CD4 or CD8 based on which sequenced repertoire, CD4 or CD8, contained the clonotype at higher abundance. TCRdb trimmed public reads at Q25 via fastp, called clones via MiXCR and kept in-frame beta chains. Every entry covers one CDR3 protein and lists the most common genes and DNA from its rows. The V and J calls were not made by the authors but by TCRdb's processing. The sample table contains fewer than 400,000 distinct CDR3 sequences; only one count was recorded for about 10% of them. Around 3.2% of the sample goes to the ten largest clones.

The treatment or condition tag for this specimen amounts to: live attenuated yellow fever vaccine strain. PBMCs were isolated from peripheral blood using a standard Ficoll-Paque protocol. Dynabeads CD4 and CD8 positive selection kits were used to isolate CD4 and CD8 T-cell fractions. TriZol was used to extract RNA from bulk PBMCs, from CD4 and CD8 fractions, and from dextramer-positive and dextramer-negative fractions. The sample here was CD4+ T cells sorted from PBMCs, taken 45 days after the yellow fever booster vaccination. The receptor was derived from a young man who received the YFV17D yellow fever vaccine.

The CDR3 is CSVEGRGVREAFF. The DNA sequence follows: TGCAGCGTTGAAGGCAGGGGGGTTCGGGAAGCTTTCTTT. The V and J genes are TRBV29-1 and TRBJ1-1; 7 bases in the junction line up with TRBD1. The CDR1 and CDR2 encoded by the germline V gene are SQVTM and ANQGSEA. V is trimmed back by 1 base and J by 8 bases, and the junction contains 7 bases that no gene match accounts for. The cysteine opens and the phenylalanine closes a CDR3 of 13 amino acids. CDR3 DNA only is kept here, 39 bases in frame from base 1.